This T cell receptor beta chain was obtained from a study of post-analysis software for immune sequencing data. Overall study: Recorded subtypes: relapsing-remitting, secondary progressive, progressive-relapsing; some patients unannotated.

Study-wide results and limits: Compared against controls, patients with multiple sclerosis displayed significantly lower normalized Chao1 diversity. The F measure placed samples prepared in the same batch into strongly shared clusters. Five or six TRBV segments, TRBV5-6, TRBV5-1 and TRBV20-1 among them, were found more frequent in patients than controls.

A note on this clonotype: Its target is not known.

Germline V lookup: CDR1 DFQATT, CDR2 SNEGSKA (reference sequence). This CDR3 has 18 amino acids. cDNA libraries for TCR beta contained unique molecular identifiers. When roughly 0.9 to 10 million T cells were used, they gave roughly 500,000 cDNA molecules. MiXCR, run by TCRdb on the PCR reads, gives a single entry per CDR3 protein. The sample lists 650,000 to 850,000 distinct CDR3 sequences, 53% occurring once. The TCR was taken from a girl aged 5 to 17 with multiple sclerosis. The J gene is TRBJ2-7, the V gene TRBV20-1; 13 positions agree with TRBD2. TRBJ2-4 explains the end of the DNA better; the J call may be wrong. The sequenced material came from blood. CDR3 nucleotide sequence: TGCAGTGCTAGGGGCGGACTAGCGGGAGCCGAAGCCAAAAACATTCAGTACTTC. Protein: CSARGGLAGAEAKNIQYF.